The 23 T cell receptor beta chains below come from one sample, sequenced in a study of CD8+CD57+ T cells in acquired aplastic anemia. For CDR3 and TCR beta VDJ profiling, genomic DNA was the template used. From the reads, TCRdb called clonotypes with MiXCR, one entry per CDR3 protein. Of approximately 100,000 distinct CDR3 sequences in the sample, 55% to 75% were seen once. The authors sequenced patients whose flow cytometry had shown CD8+CD57+ cell expansion. Sequencing was performed on sorted CD4+, CD8+, or CD8+CD57+ T cells (not recorded which) from PBMCs. Receptors originate from a human donor with aplastic anemia.

This clonotype was counted only a few times. V is TRBV24-1 and J is TRBJ2-5, with 8 bases aligning to TRBD2. Trimming cost V 4 bases and J 5 bases; bases outside gene matches: 8. This CDR3 has 15 amino acids. Germline CDR1 reads KGHDR; CDR2 reads SFDVKD. CDR3 in DNA: TGTGCCACCAGTGACCCGGGGGGGTGGGGCGAGACCCAGTACTTC. Protein: CATSDPGGWGETQYF.

The CDR3: CASRDRGLGYTF. The CDR3 region has the DNA TGTGCCAGTCGGGACAGGGGCCTTGGCTACACCTTC. The V call is TRBV19, the J call TRBJ1-2; the match to TRBD1 covers 10 bases. Germline V gene lookup returns CDR1 LNHDA and CDR2 SQIVND (reference sequence). After removal of 8 bases from V and 7 bases from J, the junction contained 4 bases not matched to a gene. This CDR3 has 12 amino acids.

About this clonotype itself: One end of the junction is discordant with germline, which a read error may explain. V usage is TRBV19 and J usage is TRBJ2-1, with 8 bases lining up with TRBD2. The CDR3 is 15 residues long. Germline CDR1 reads LNHDA; CDR2 reads SQIVND (reference sequence). CDR3 loop: CASSILLADYNEQFF. DNA for the CDR3: TGCGCCAGTAGTATCCTACTAGCGGACTACAATGAGCAGTTCTTC.

In its sample, this clonotype was seen once. This chain links TRBV2 with TRBJ2-1; the match to TRBD2 covers 7 bases. V was clipped by 1 base and J by 4 bases; unmatched bases: 4. Germline assignment: CDR1 SNHLY and CDR2 FYNNEI. The CDR3 length is 15 residues. CDR3 nucleotide sequence: TGTGCCAGCAGTGAAGGGACTAGGGAGTACAATGAGCAGTTCTTC. This encodes CASSEGTREYNEQFF.

This clonotype was seen once. V and J are TRBV24-1 and TRBJ2-5; no clear D gene. Trimming removed 4 bases from V and 4 bases from J, with 3 bases in between. CDR1 and CDR2 from the germline V gene are KGHDR and SFDVKD. CDR3 size: 11 residues. The CDR3 spells CATSEGETQYF. The CDR3 region has the DNA TGTGCCACCAGTGAGGGAGAGACCCAGTACTTC.

The rearrangement uses TRBV7-8 and TRBJ1-6; D is uncertain. Trimming left V 1 base short and J 8 bases short, with 6 bases between. The CDR3 has 13 amino acids. Germline CDR1 is SGHVS and CDR2 is FQNEAQ. In DNA form, the CDR3 reads TGTGCCAGCAGCTTAGTCGGGGATTCACCCCTCCACTTT. As protein: CASSLVGDSPLHF.

This chain connects TRBV12-3 or TRBV12-4 to TRBJ2-2, with 9 bases aligning to TRBD2. This CDR3 has 14 residues. The V segment lost 4 bases and the J segment 4 bases; nucleotides outside the gene matches: 1. CDR3 in DNA: TGTGCCAGCAGTTCGCGGGGGGGCACCGGGGAGCTGTTTTTT. Amino acid sequence: CASSSRGGTGELFF.

The J gene is TRBJ1-2, the V gene TRBV12-3 or TRBV12-4, with a possible D match to TRBD1 (6 bases). This CDR3 has 15 residues. V was pared by 6 bases and J by 6 bases, with 20 bases between. Written as DNA, the CDR3 is TGTGCCAGCAGGCCACCGGGACACACATCTGATGGCTACACCTTC. This translates into CASRPPGHTSDGYTF.

This clonotype has a single count. The rearrangement links TRBV20-1 to TRBJ2-7; D not resolved. This CDR3 is 12 amino acids long. Germline V gives CDR1 DFQATT, CDR2 SNEGSKA (reference sequence). V was pared by 5 bases and J by 0 bases, with 8 bases between. CDR3 protein: CSAEASSYEQYF. The DNA for the CDR3 is TGCAGTGCTGAGGCAAGCTCCTACGAGCAGTACTTC.

This clonotype was observed many times. This chain uses TRBV20-1 with TRBJ2-3; 13 bases are a match to TRBD2. The CDR3 runs to 14 residues. Germline CDR1 is DFQATT and CDR2 is SNEGSKA (reference sequence). V shed 5 bases and J 4 bases; nucleotides not matched to a gene: 3. As DNA, the CDR3 is TGCAGTGCTTCGACTAGCGGGGGGTCAGATACGCAGTATTTT. Encoded protein: CSASTSGGSDTQYF.

The V gene is TRBV10-3, the J gene TRBJ1-6, with 7 bases aligning to TRBD1. The germline gives CDR1 ENHRY, CDR2 SYGVKD. The CDR3 has 15 amino acids. V was clipped by 10 bases and J by 10 bases; unmatched bases: 16. CDR3 nucleotides: TGTGCCACACAGGGGTCGGGGGGGGGGAGATCACCCCTCCACTTT. This translates into CATQGSGGGRSPLHF.

This clonotype was counted once. The J gene is TRBJ2-2, the V gene TRBV7-6; the match to TRBD1 covers 9 bases. Germline CDR1 reads SGHVS; CDR2 reads FNYEAQ. The V and J ends lost 4 bases and 7 bases, in that order; junction bases with no gene match: 7. This CDR3 has 15 residues. The CDR3 protein is CASSSGQGSHGELFF. In DNA, the CDR3 is TGTGCCAGCAGCTCGGGACAGGGATCGCACGGGGAGCTGTTTTTT. Full variable domain (rest looked up from reference TRBV7-6 and TRBJ2-2): GAGVSQSPRYKVTKRGQDVALRCDPISGHVSLYWYRQALGQGPEFLTYFNYEAQQDKSGLPNDRFSAERPEGSISTLTIQRTEQRDSAMYRCASSSGQGSHGELFFGEGSRLTVL.

On this clonotype: A much larger clone differs by one base, so this may be a read error. The chain employs TRBV5-5 and TRBJ2-1, with a tentative D call TRBD1 (7 bases). This CDR3 is 14 amino acids long. The germline CDR1 and CDR2 sequences are SGHKS and YYEKEE (reference sequence). V was cut by 4 bases and J by 2 bases, with 10 bases left in between. This chain's CDR3 is CASSGRGAYNEQFF. Here the CDR3 DNA reads TGTGCCAGCAGCGGCAGGGGGGCCTACAATGAGCAGTTCTTC.

This clonotype was picked up a small number of times. The chain has TRBV10-3 and TRBJ2-2, with 10 bases that match TRBD2. This CDR3 spans 15 amino acids. V gave up 3 bases and J gave up 3 bases; unmatched junction bases: 1. The germline V gene has CDR1 ENHRY and CDR2 SYGVKD. The CDR3 coding sequence is TGTGCCATCAGTGATCTAGCGGGAGACACCGGGGAGCTGTTTTTT. Protein: CAISDLAGDTGELFF.

This clonotype was counted a single time. The J gene is TRBJ2-7, the V gene TRBV6-4; TRBD2 matches at 9 bases. Germline trimming cut 2 bases from V and 2 bases from J; bases unmatched to any gene: 4. The CDR3 loop spans 15 amino acids. The germline CDR1 and CDR2 sequences are MRHNA and SNTAGT. DNA for the CDR3: TGTGCCAGCAGTGACGGGGCTAGCGGGGCCTACGAGCAGTACTTC. Translation gives CASSDGASGAYEQYF.

The V and J genes are TRBV19 and TRBJ2-1; 10 bases map to TRBD2. J was trimmed by 6 bases and V by 5 bases; bases with no gene match: 4. This CDR3 is 14 amino acids long. CDR1 and CDR2 from the germline V gene are LNHDA and SQIVND (reference sequence). CDR3 coding DNA: TGTGCCAGTAGTTGGAGCGGGGGGGTCAATGAGCAGTTCTTC. Residues: CASSWSGGVNEQFF.

A single count supports this clonotype. This chain links TRBV10-3 with TRBJ2-1; D is undetermined. Deletions cut 4 bases from V and 0 bases from J, with 13 bases between. Germline V gives CDR1 ENHRY, CDR2 SYGVKD. The CDR3 spans 16 residues. The CDR3 nucleotides read TGTGCCATCAGTGCCCCCCCGGAAGGCTCCTACAATGAGCAGTTCTTC. As protein: CAISAPPEGSYNEQFF.

J is TRBJ1-1 and V is TRBV10-3; no clear D. CDR1 ENHRY and CDR2 SYGVKD come from the germline V gene. V was trimmed by 3 bases and J by 1 base, leaving 12 bases between them. The CDR3 covers 15 residues. The CDR3 DNA follows: TGTGCCATCAGTGACCTAATCGGCCCGAACACTGAAGCTTTCTTT. It encodes CAISDLIGPNTEAFF.

This clonotype was counted a few times. The rearrangement joins TRBV20-1 to TRBJ2-7, with D unclear. This CDR3 has 13 residues. V dropped 0 bases and J dropped 4 bases, with 10 bases sitting between them. Germline loops: CDR1 DFQATT, CDR2 SNEGSKA (reference sequence). The CDR3 nucleotides read TGCAGTGCTAGAGATCCAACGGCATACGAGCAGTACTTC. Protein product: CSARDPTAYEQYF.

This clonotype appeared once. The chain links TRBV9 to TRBJ1-6, with D unclear. In germline, CDR1 is SGDLS, CDR2 YYNGEE. This CDR3 spans 13 amino acids. V was pared by 3 bases and J by 8 bases, with 9 bases between. CDR3 loop: CASSAHGDSPLHF. CDR3 sequence (DNA): TGTGCCAGCAGCGCCCACGGGGATTCACCCCTCCACTTT. The full variable domain, rest sourced from reference TRBV9 and TRBJ1-6, is DSGVTQTPKHLITATGQRVTLRCSPRSGDLSVYWYQQSLDQGLQFLIQYYNGEERAKGNILERFSAQQFPDLHSELNLSSLELGDSALYFCASSAHGDSPLHFGNGTRLTVT.

The chain recombines TRBV5-1 with TRBJ2-3; D is unclear. Germline assignment: CDR1 SGHRS and CDR2 YFSETQ. With 2 bases removed from V and 7 bases from J, the gap between germline ends came to 17 bases. The CDR3 covers 15 residues. The CDR3 DNA reads TGCGCCAGCAGCTTTGGTAGTTGGGAAAGGCATACGCAGTATTTT. Amino acid sequence: CASSFGSWERHTQYF.

This chain links TRBV20-1 with TRBJ2-3; 8 bases map to TRBD1. The CDR3 extends over 14 amino acids. The V gene's germline CDR1 is DFQATT and CDR2 SNEGSKA (reference sequence). After removal of 3 bases from V and 9 bases from J, the junction contained 11 bases not matched to a gene. CDR3 region: CSASHPQGVGTQYF. CDR3 nucleotide sequence: TGCAGTGCTAGTCACCCACAGGGGGTAGGAACGCAGTATTTT.

This clonotype was seen more than once but under ten times. The V call is TRBV2, the J call TRBJ2-5, with 8 bases lining up with TRBD1. In germline, CDR1 is SNHLY, CDR2 FYNNEI. This CDR3 has 11 amino acids. Losses at the gene ends were 9 bases for V and 5 bases for J; bases not matched to a gene: 2. The DNA of the CDR3 is TGTGCCAGGGACAGGGTGGAGACCCAGTACTTC. This encodes CARDRVETQYF.